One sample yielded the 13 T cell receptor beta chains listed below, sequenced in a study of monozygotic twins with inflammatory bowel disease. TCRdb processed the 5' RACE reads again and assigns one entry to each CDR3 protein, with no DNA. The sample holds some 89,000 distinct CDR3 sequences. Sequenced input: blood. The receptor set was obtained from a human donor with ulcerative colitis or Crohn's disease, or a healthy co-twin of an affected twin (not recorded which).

CDR3 sequence reads: CASSFPGTGVEQYF. V gene TRBV7-8 combines with J gene TRBJ2-7; lacking DNA, the TRBD1 call made by TCRdb goes unchecked. Germline CDR1 reads SGHVS; CDR2 reads FQNEAQ. The CDR3 consists of 14 residues. Full variable domain (remainder filled in from reference TRBV7-8 and TRBJ2-7): GAGVSQSPRYKVAKRGQDVALRCDPISGHVSLFWYQQALGQGPEFLTYFQNEAQLDKSGLPSDRFFAERPEGSVSTLKIQRTQQEDSAVYLCASSFPGTGVEQYFGPGTRLTVT.

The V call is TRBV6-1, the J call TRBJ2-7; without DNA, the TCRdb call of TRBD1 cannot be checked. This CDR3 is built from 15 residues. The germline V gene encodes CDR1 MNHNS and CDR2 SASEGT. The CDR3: CASRPGGGASYEQYF.

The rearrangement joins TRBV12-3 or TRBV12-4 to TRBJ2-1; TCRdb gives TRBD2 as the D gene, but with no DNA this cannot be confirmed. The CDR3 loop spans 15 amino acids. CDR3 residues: CASNLLAGGYNEQFF.

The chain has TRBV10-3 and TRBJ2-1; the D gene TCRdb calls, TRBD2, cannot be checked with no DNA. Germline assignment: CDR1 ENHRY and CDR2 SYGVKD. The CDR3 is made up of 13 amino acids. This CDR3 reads CASGVEGRNEQFF.

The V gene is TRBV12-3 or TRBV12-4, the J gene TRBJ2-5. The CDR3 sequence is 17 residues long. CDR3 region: CASSRRTGYKVQETQYF.

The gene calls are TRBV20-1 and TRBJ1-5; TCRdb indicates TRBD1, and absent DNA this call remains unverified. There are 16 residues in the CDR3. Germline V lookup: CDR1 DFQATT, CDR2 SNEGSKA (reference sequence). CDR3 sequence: CSARGGTGFSNQPQHF.

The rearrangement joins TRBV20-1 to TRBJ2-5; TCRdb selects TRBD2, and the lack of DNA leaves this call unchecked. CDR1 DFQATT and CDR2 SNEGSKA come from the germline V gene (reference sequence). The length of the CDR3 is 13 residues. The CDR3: CSVPTSGQETQYF.

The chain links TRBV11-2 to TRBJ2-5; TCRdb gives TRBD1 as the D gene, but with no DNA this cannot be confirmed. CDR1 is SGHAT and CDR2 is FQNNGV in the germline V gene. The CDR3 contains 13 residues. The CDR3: CASSRAGAETQYF.

CDR3 sequence reads: CASSPTTGGPSEQFF. The chain couples TRBV12-3 or TRBV12-4 to TRBJ2-1; checking the TCRdb D call of TRBD2 is not possible without DNA. The CDR3 spans 15 residues.

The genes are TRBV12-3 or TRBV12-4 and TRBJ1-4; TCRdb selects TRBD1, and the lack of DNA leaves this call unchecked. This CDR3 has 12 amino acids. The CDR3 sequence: CASSPGGEKLFF.

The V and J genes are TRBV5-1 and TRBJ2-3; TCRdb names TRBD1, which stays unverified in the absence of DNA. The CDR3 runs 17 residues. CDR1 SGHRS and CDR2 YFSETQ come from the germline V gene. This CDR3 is CASSLDGSGQFTDTQYF.

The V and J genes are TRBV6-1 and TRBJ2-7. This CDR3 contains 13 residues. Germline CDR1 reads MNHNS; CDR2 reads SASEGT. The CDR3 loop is CASKEGQIYEQYF.

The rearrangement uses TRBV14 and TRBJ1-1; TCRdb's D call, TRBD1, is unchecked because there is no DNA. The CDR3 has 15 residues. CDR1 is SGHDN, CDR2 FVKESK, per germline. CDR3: CASSHRQPETGGAFF.